This TCR beta chain is drawn from a study of cytomegalovirus exposure and HLA in healthy donors. The CDR3 sequence is 14 residues long. V lost 5 bases to trimming and J lost 2 bases, with 10 bases between them. Germline V gene lookup returns CDR1 SGHVS and CDR2 FNYEAQ. PCR was performed using 60 Vbeta and 13 Jbeta primers. Clones were read by immunoSEQ multiplex PCR, and TCRdb kept only the in-frame ones, dropping some. Among some 120,000 clones, 75% to 90% were seen once, and the ten largest hold around 18%. This chain links TRBV7-6 with TRBJ1-5; possible D gene TRBD1, 5 bases. The source material was PBMCs. This TCR derives from a man younger than 35 in good health and CMV-seropositive. The CDR3 DNA reads TGTGCCAGCAGCCCCTTGACAGGCAATCAGCCCCAGCATTTT. Protein sequence: CASSPLTGNQPQHF.